The sequence of this TCR beta chain was determined in a study of PD-1 blockade in classical Hodgkin lymphoma. Study-wide findings and caveats: CD4+ but not CD8+ TCR diversity rose significantly by C4D1. The repertoire differences lack a defined cause, possibly disease activity or prior therapy.

The assay was immunoSEQ multiplex PCR, and TCRdb's table has in-frame clones only and misses some. The sample has over 15,000 clones; about 85% are singletons. No patient escaped relapse after autologous stem cell transplantation, and brentuximab vedotin exposure varied. As regards this clone: The antigen is undetermined.

J gave up 4 bases and V 4 bases, and 6 bases lay outside the gene matches. The length of the CDR3 is 15 residues. The germline V gene has CDR1 SGHTA and CDR2 FQGTGA. The chain joins TRBV7-3 to TRBJ2-3, with 9 bases fitting TRBD2. Sequenced material: peripheral blood mononuclear cells (PBMCs), taken before the second cycle of nivolumab. This clonotype was sampled from a human donor with classical Hodgkin lymphoma. CDR3 region: CASSSTSGGPDTQYF. CDR3 nucleotide sequence: TGTGCCAGCAGCTCGACTAGCGGAGGCCCAGATACGCAGTATTTT. Full variable domain (missing parts from reference TRBV7-3 and TRBJ2-3): GAGVSQTPSNKVTEKGKYVELRCDPISGHTALYWYRQSLGQGPEFLIYFQGTGAADDSGLPNDRFFAVRPEGSVSTLKIQRTERGDSAVYLCASSSTSGGPDTQYFGPGTRLTVL.